This T cell receptor beta chain came from a study of technical replicates of blood from several donors. The CDR3 runs 14 residues. With 4 bases clipped from V and 5 bases from J, the junction kept 4 bases outside the gene matches. The germline V gene has CDR1 SGHNT and CDR2 YYREEE (reference sequence). Some clones are missing from TCRdb's copy, which holds only in-frame ones; the method was immunoSEQ multiplex PCR. The repertoire includes 45,000 to 65,000 clones, nearly 95% of them detected once, and about 3% sits in the top ten. The clonotype was recovered from a human donor in good health. Some clones in this sample may be carry-over from other donors' samples. V and J are TRBV5-4 and TRBJ2-5; TRBD1 matches 11 bases. The material sequenced was PBMCs. In DNA, the CDR3 is TGTGCCAGCAGCGGACAGGGGGCTGGGGAGACCCAGTACTTC. This gives the protein CASSGQGAGETQYF.